This T cell receptor (beta chain) was recorded in a study of CD8 T cells in Susac syndrome. Notes on the study in general: The study recognized that the number of individuals in its TCR sequencing and HLA analysis was relatively small.

CDR1 is SEHNR, CDR2 FQNEAQ, per germline (reference sequence). With 4 bases removed from V and 0 bases from J, the gap between germline ends came to 10 bases. This CDR3 region has 15 residues. Random-hexamer reverse transcription was applied to about 0.45 to 1 ug RNA. Each CDR3 protein gets one entry after TCRdb re-called the immunoSEQ multiplex PCR reads with MiXCR. The sample lists about 21,000 distinct CDR3 sequences; about 92% were seen once. Regarding this clonotype: Its target is unknown.

Controls were healthy donors chosen to match patients in age and sex. The sample comprised CD8+ T cells from PBMCs. The sequence derives from a human donor in good health. The chain uses TRBV7-9 and TRBJ1-3, with a weak D call TRBD1 (5 bases). In nucleotides, the CDR3 is TGTGCCAGCAGCTCAGGGAGGTTCTCTGGAAACACCATATATTTT. As protein: CASSSGRFSGNTIYF.